This TCR beta chain was sequenced for a study of blood T cell repertoires in COVID-19. Study summary: Both acute and convalescent COVID-19 samples were obtained from the United States, Italy and Spain. PBMCs, B-cell-depleted T cells, or T cells were the source of the cDNA or gDNA that made up the material.

The CDR3 covers 16 residues. Per the germline V gene, CDR1 is MGHRA and CDR2 is YSYEKL. Trimming stripped 3 bases from V and 5 bases from J, with 16 bases between. This clone was found a few times. In the authors' methods: Nucleated cell counts were estimated from reference gene primer amplification. The method was immunoSEQ multiplex PCR; TCRdb's version includes in-frame clones alone and lacks a portion of them. V and J calls and clone size are copied from that table; D and trimming were computed from the DNA. The table has some 45,000 clones, nearly 80% seen once. Sequenced sample: peripheral blood. The chain joins TRBV4-1 to TRBJ2-2; D remains unclear. The receptor was isolated from a man between 65 and 80 years old with acute or convalescent COVID-19. CDR3 sequence reads: CASSQGRMGRTGELFF. In DNA, the CDR3 is TGCGCCAGCAGCCAGGGCAGGATGGGTAGAACCGGGGAGCTGTTTTTT.